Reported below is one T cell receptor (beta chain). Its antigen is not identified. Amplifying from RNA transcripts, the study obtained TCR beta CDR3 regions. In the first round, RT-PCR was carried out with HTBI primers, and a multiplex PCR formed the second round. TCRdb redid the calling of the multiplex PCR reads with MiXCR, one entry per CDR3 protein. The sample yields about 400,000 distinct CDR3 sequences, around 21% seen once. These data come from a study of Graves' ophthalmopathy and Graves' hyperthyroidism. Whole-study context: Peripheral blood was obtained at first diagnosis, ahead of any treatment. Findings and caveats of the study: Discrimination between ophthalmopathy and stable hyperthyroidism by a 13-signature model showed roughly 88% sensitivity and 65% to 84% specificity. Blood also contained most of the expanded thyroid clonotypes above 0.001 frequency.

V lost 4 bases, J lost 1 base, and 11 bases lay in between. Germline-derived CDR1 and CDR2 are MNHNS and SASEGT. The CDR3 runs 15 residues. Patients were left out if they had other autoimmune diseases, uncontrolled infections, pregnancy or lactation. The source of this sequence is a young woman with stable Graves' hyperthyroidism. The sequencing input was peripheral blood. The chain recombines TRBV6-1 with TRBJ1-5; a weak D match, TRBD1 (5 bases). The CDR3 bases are TGTGCCAGCAGTGGATCAGGGACGAGCAATCAGCCCCAGCATTTT. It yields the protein CASSGSGTSNQPQHF.